The clone carrying this T cell receptor (beta chain) appeared a single time. Cohort 3 donors were reported recovered after two negative PCRs, clearance, or symptom resolution. Germline CDR1 and CDR2: LNHDA and SQIVND (reference sequence). CDR3 size: 14 residues. With 3 bases removed from V and 7 bases from J, the gap between germline ends came to 15 bases. These data come from a study of blood T cell repertoires in COVID-19. Original data processing: It was from reference gene primer amplification that nucleated cell counts were estimated. The protocol was immunoSEQ multiplex PCR, while the TCRdb copy is restricted to in-frame clones and leaves out a portion. D and trimming were read from the DNA, whereas the V and J calls and clone size are those reported in that table. The sample includes roughly 400,000 clones, around 87% of them seen just once.

This receptor was identified in a man aged 25 to 40 who had recovered from COVID-19. The V call is TRBV19, the J call TRBJ1-2, with a weak D call TRBD1 (5 bases). Specimen: PBMCs or T cells enriched from blood (not recorded which). The CDR3 DNA is TGTGCCAGTAGTATCTACAGGAGTGGTTTTGGCTACACCTTC. Translated, it gives CASSIYRSGFGYTF.